This TCR beta chain was identified in a study of regulatory T cells in long-lasting Graves disease. Whole-study results and caveats: Persistent disease preferred TRBV28, TRBJ1-2 and TRBJ2-5; new disease, TRBV20-1 and TRBJ2-1. Persistent Graves' patients showed less TCR diversity than newly diagnosed patients showed.

This clonotype was observed a handful of times. Antigen: not known. Described time point: newly diagnosed GD, antithyroid drugs for less than 3 months. RNA from PBMCs was the source of the TCR library. TCR beta libraries were built with iRepertoire HTBI primers and Arm-PCR of CDR3 regions. TCRdb reprocessed the multiplex PCR reads via MiXCR and lists one record per CDR3 protein. The sample has some 400,000 distinct CDR3 sequences, 15% seen once. CDR1 and CDR2 from the germline V gene are LNHDA and SQIVND (reference sequence). J was trimmed by 2 bases and V by 5 bases; bases with no gene match: 6. The CDR3 consists of 15 residues. These data were also filed under a second study, of T cells in Graves' hyperthyroidism and ophthalmopathy.

The origin of this receptor is a woman in her thirties with Graves disease. Sequenced material: peripheral blood mononuclear cells (PBMCs), taken at new diagnosis, from a patient treated with antithyroid drugs. V and J are TRBV19 and TRBJ2-7, with 10 bases lining up with TRBD2. CDR3: CASSEGLAYPYEQYF. The CDR3 coding sequence is TGTGCCAGTAGTGAGGGACTAGCGTACCCCTACGAGCAGTACTTC.